This T cell receptor (delta chain) was observed in a study of Vδ1+ human thymocytes (dated by TCRdb to 2017 to 2018). Broadly, across the study: As a data resource, the study described the mRNA-level TRG and TRD CDR3 repertoires of highly purified Vdelta1+ thymocytes obtained from young children. The multiplex-based CDR3 amplicon strategy had previously been validated against 5'RACE-based CDR3 amplicon generation methods. Paper-wide results and their limitations: Numerous TRG clonotypes were shared among donors (up to about 6.9x10^3), while TRD repertoires were essentially private (a maximum of roughly 100 shared). Because unexpected Vdelta2 sequences could lead to misinterpretation of bulk repertoire data, the authors recommended using highly purified populations and single-cell validation. Thymic TRG and TRD repertoires appeared highly polyclonal with Gaussian CDR3 length distributions, unlike oligoclonal peripheral blood repertoires. Because no clustering by age or sex was observed, donors were not stratified by these variables in the analyses. Even though sort purity was high, around 18% of thymic TRD sequences were Vdelta2 (and few were Vdelta3), which was not the case for the peripheral blood Vdelta1+ controls.

To note about this clone: Its antigen is currently not known. No clone much larger than this one lies a single base away; base qualities are absent.

RNA extraction was carried out with the RNeasy mini kit, and reverse transcription was then done using Superscript III. To generate the CDR3 amplicons, a multiplex PCR was run using pooled V-gene forward primers together with a constant-region reverse primer that carried Illumina adaptor overhangs. Amplicons were gel-purified, then indexed with Nextera index primers over approximately 8 extra PCR cycles and purified with AMPure XP beads. Libraries were sequenced on an Illumina MiSeq with paired-end 250 bp reads, dual indexing and roughly 19% PhiX spike-in. The original pipeline was this. FastQC was used to quality check the reads, while ea-utils fastq-join merged the TRG read pairs. Sequences were annotated with IMGT/HighV-QUEST, keeping only productive sequences with unambiguous V-gene assignment; clonotypes were defined by identical CDR3 sequence. For downstream analysis, VDJtools 1.1.1, tcR 2.2.3, Treemap and vegan Shannon diversity in R 3.4.4 were used. TCRdb reprocessed the public reads with the caller CATT; rows with the same DNA were merged afterwards. The V and J calls reflect TCRdb's pipeline rather than the authors' work. The sample table contains some 54,000 delta-chain clones; only one count was recorded for roughly 15% of them. 0.5% of the sample goes to the ten largest clones.

Thymic samples were depleted of alphabeta T cells, then CD3+ TCRVdelta1+ TCRVdelta2- thymocytes were FACS-sorted. Sorted Vdelta1+ thymocyte purity ranged from about 96% to 99.6%. Thymic specimens came from 8 paediatric patients undergoing corrective cardiac surgery, aged from roughly 5 days to 15 months. The thymic tissue was dispersed, and mononuclear cells were isolated using a Histopaque-1077 density gradient. For staining, the antibodies used were anti-TCRVdelta1 clone TS8.2, anti-TCRVdelta2 clone B6, anti-CD3 clone HIT3a and anti-TCRalphabeta clone IP26. The CDR3 runs 19 residues from the cysteine to the phenylalanine. CDR3 DNA only is kept here, 57 bases in frame from base 1. V has 9 bases trimmed and J has 1 base trimmed; junction bases matching no gene number 19. The germline V gene provides CDR1 TSWWSYY and CDR2 QGS.

Sample: Vdelta1+ gamma-delta thymocytes from the thymus. The sample's cell subset or site label is to be understood as: FACS-sorted CD3+ TCRalphabeta- TCRVdelta1+ TCRVdelta2- thymocytes. The chain couples TRDV1 to TRDJ2, with TRDD3 matching 8 junction bases. This clonotype originated in a boy under three years old who had congenital heart surgery. Here the CDR3 is given as CALLHSPWGDRGLTAQLFF. In nucleotides, the sequence is TGTGCTCTACTCCATTCCCCCTGGGGGGATAGGGGTTTGACAGCACAACTCTTCTTT.